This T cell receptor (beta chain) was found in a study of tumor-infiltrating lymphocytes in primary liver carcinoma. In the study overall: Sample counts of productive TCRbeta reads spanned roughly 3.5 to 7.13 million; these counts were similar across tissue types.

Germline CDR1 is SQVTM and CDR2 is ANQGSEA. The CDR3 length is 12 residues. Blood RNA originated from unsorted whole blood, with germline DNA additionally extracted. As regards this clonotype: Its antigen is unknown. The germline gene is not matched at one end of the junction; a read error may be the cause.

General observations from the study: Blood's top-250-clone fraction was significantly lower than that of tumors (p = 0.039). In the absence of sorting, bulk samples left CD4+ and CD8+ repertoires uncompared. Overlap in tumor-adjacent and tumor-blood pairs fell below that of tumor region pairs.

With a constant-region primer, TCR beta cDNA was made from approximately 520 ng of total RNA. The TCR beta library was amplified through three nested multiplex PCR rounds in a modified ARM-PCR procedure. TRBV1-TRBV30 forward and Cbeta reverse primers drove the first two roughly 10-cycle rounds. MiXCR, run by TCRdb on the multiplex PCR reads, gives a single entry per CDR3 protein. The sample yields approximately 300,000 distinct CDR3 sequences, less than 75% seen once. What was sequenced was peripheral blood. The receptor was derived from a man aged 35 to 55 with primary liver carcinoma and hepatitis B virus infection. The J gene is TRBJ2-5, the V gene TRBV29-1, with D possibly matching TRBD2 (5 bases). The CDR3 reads CGVGGLGETQYF. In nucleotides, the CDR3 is TGCGGCGTTGGTGGACTGGGAGAGACCCAGTACTTC.